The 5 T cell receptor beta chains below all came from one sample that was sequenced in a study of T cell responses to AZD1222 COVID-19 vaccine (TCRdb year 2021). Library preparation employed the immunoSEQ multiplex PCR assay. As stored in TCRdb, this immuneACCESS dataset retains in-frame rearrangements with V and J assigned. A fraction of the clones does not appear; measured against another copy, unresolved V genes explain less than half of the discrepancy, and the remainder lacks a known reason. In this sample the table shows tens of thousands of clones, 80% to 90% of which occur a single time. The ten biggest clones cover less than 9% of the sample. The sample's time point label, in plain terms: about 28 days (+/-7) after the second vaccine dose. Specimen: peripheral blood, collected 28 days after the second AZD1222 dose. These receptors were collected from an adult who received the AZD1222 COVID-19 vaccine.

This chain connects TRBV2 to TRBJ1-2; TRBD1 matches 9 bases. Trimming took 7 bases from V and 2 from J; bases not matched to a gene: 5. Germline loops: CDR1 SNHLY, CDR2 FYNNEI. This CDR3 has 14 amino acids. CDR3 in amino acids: CASTRTGVNYGYTF. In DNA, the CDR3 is TGTGCCAGCACCAGGACAGGGGTCAACTATGGCTACACCTTC.

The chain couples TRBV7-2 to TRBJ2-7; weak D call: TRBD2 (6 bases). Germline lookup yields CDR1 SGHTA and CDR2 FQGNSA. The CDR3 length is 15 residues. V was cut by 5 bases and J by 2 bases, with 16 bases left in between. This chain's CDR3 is CASSPARGATYEQYF. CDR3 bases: TGTGCCAGCAGCCCAGCCCGCGGGGCCACCTACGAGCAGTACTTC.

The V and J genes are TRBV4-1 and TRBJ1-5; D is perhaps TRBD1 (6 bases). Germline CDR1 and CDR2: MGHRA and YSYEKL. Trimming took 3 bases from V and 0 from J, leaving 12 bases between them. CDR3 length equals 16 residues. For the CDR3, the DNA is TGCGCCAGCAGCCAGTTTGGGGGGGCTAGCAATCAGCCCCAGCATTTT. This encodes CASSQFGGASNQPQHF.

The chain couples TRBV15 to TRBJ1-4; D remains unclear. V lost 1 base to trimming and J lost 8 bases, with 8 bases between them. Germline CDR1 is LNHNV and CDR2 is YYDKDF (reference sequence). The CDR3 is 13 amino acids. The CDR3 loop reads CATSRALNEKLFF. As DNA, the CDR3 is TGTGCCACCAGCAGAGCCCTCAACGAAAAACTGTTTTTT. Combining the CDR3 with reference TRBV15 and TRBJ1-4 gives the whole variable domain DAMVIQNPRYQVTQFGKPVTLSCSQTLNHNVMYWYQQKSSQAPKLLFHYYDKDFNNEADTPDNFQSRRPNTSFCFLDIRSPGLGDTAMYLCATSRALNEKLFFGSGTQLSVL.

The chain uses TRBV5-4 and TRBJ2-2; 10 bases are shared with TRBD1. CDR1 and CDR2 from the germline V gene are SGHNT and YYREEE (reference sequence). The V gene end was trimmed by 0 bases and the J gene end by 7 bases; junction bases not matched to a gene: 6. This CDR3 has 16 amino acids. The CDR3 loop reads CASSLDRQGAGGELFF. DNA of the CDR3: TGTGCCAGCAGCTTGGATAGACAGGGGGCGGGCGGGGAGCTGTTTTTT.